This T cell receptor beta chain was sequenced during a study of cytomegalovirus exposure and HLA in healthy donors. Notes on the study in general: The authors enumerated some 160 TCR beta chains as linked to cytomegalovirus. In a later analysis, HLA-associated TCR beta chains were more clonally expanded than equally common others. Published work reported that the classifier diagnosed cytomegalovirus status with high specificity and sensitivity.

PCR involved 60 Vbeta and 13 Jbeta primers. Some clones are missing from TCRdb's copy, which holds only in-frame ones; the method was immunoSEQ multiplex PCR. This repertoire shows 140,000 to 150,000 clones, roughly 70% found once; its top ten account for around 7%. Turning to this clone: Its specificity is unknown.

V was shortened by 2 bases and J by 1 base, with 8 bases between the two germline ends. The germline V gene encodes CDR1 WSHSY and CDR2 SAAADI. This CDR3 has 14 residues. The genes are TRBV10-2 and TRBJ2-5; D unresolved. The sequence came from a man aged 25-45 years in good health and CMV-seronegative. The specimen sequenced was PBMCs. CDR3 sequence: CASSESRSQETQYF. CDR3 DNA: TGCGCCAGCAGTGAGAGCCGCTCCCAAGAGACCCAGTACTTC.